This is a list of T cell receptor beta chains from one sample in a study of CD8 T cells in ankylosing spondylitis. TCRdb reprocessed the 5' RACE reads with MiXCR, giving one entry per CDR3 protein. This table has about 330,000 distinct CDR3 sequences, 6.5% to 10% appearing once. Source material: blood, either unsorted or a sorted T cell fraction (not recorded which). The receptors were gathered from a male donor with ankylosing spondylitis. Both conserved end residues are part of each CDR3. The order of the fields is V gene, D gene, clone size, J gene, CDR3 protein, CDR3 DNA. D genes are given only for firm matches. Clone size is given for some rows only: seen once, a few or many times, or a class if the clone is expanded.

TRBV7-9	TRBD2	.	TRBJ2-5	CASSLTRGFSGVETQYF	TGTGCCAGCAGCTTAACGAGGGGATTTAGCGGGGTTGAGACCCAGTACTTC
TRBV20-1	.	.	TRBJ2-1	CSASSLPEQFF	TGCAGTGCTAGTAGCCTTCCTGAGCAGTTCTTC
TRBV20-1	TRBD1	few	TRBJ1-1	CSASKAGGWGTEAFF	TGCAGTGCTAGTAAAGCAGGGGGCTGGGGCACTGAAGCTTTCTTT
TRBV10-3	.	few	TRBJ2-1	CAISEFRGDFSYNEQFF	TGTGCCATCAGTGAGTTCAGGGGGGATTTCTCCTACAATGAGCAGTTCTTC
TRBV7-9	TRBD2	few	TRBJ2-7	CASSPPLLVGRIYEQYF	TGTGCCAGCAGTCCTCCGCTACTGGTCGGGAGGATCTACGAGCAGTACTTC
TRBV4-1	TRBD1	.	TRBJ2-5	CASSQARQGSETQYF	TGCGCCAGCAGCCAAGCCCGACAGGGATCGGAGACCCAGTACTTC
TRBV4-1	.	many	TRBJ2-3	CASSQGPAGQGDTQYF	TGCGCCAGCAGCCAAGGCCCCGCGGGGCAGGGAGATACGCAGTATTTT
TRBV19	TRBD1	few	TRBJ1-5	CASRRTGAEDQPQHF	TGTGCCAGTAGAAGGACAGGGGCCGAGGATCAGCCCCAGCATTTT
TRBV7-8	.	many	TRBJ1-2	CASSSPRPDYGYTF	TGTGCCAGCAGTTCGCCGCGTCCGGACTATGGCTACACCTTC
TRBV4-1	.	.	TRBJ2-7	CASSQEIAGQGVGGPLYEQYF	TGCGCCAGCAGCCAAGAAATAGCGGGACAGGGCGTGGGAGGGCCTCTCTACGAGCAGTACTTC
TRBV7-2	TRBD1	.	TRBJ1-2	CAGSSWDRGGFGYTF	TGTGCCGGCAGCTCTTGGGACAGGGGAGGCTTCGGCTACACCTTC
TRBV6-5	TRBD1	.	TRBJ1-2	CASSLTRDRGQYGYTF	TGTGCCAGCAGTTTGACCAGGGACAGGGGACAGTATGGCTACACCTTC
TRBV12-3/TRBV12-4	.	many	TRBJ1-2	CASDGGSGYTF	TGTGCCAGCGACGGGGGTAGTGGCTACACCTTC
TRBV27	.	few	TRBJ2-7	CASSNDNFQDEQYF	TGTGCCAGCAGTAACGACAACTTCCAGGACGAGCAGTACTTC
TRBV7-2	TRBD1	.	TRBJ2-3	CASSLEGALPDTQYF	TGTGCCAGCAGCTTAGAGGGGGCCCTACCAGATACGCAGTATTTT
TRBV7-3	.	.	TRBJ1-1	CASSLTGQLRSVMNTEAFF	TGTGCCAGCAGCTTAACTGGACAACTTCGGTCCGTCATGAACACTGAAGCTTTCTTT
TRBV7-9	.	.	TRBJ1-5	CASSKERDQPQHF	TGTGCCAGCAGCAAAGAGCGAGATCAGCCCCAGCATTTT
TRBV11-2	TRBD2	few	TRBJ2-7	CASSPIAGLAGVYEQYF	TGTGCCAGCAGCCCGATAGCGGGGCTAGCGGGAGTCTACGAGCAGTACTTC
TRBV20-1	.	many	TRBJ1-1	CSARKTVEAFF	TGCAGTGCTAGGAAGACAGTTGAAGCTTTCTTT
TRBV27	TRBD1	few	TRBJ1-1	CASSFNRGRGNTEAFF	TGTGCCAGCAGTTTTAACAGGGGGCGGGGGAACACTGAAGCTTTCTTT
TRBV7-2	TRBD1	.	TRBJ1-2	CASRDREGSYGYTF	TGTGCCAGCAGAGACAGGGAGGGGTCGTATGGCTACACCTTC
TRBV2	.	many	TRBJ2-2	CASSEEFGVTGELFF	TGTGCCAGCAGTGAAGAGTTCGGGGTCACCGGGGAGCTGTTTTTT
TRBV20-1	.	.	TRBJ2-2	CSASDGIATGELFF	TGCAGTGCTAGTGATGGGATTGCCACCGGGGAGCTGTTTTTT